This T cell receptor (beta chain) was identified in a study of cytomegalovirus exposure and HLA in healthy donors. Overall study: Early release data held some 80 million unique TCRs from HLA-typed donors.

This clone was observed a few times. PCR primers comprised 60 Vbeta and 13 Jbeta primers. Assay: immunoSEQ multiplex PCR; the TCRdb copy retains only in-frame clones and omits some. Of some 200,000 clones in the sample, about 9.4% were seen once. Material: PBMCs. The clonotype originates from a woman under 40 in good health and CMV-seropositive.

CDR3 nucleotides: TGTGCCAGCAGATCAAATACAGGGGATAGGGGCTACACCTTC. Translated: CASRSNTGDRGYTF. The V and J genes are TRBV2 and TRBJ1-2; 7 bases match TRBD1. This CDR3 has 14 residues. V was clipped by 6 bases and J by 8 bases; unmatched bases: 12. Germline CDR1 and CDR2: SNHLY and FYNNEI.